The next 3 T cell receptor beta chains were all read from a single sample in a study of OX40 agonist ivuxolimab in advanced cancers. Generated by immunoSEQ multiplex PCR, the TCRdb table keeps only in-frame clones and is missing some. In the table there are tens of thousands of clones, roughly nine tenths of which are singletons. Material: CD4+ or CD8+ T cells sorted from blood, obtained in a trial of the OX40 agonist ivuxolimab. The origin of the receptors is an adult with an advanced solid tumor such as melanoma, head and neck, liver or kidney cancer.

V is TRBV5-4 and J is TRBJ1-3, with 10 nucleotides matching TRBD1. V was pared by 2 bases and J by 4 bases, with 6 bases of the junction left unmatched. CDR1 SGHNT and CDR2 YYREEE come from the germline V gene (reference sequence). The CDR3 extends over 16 amino acids. CDR3 nucleotides: TGTGCCAGCAGCTTTCCGGGACAGGGGACGGGAAACACCATATATTTT. This gives the protein CASSFPGQGTGNTIYF. Using reference TRBV5-4 and TRBJ1-3 for the parts outside the CDR3, the full variable domain is ETGVTQSPTHLIKTRGQQVTLRCSSQSGHNTVSWYQQALGQGPQFIFQYYREEENGRGNFPPRFSGLQFPNYSSELNVNALELDDSALYLCASSFPGQGTGNTIYFGEGSWLTVV.

V is TRBV6-1 and J is TRBJ2-2, with D perhaps TRBD1 (5 bases). V lost 6 bases, J lost 3 bases, and 5 bases lay in between. This CDR3 region has 12 residues. Germline V gene data show CDR1 as MNHNS and CDR2 as SASEGT. CDR3 coding DNA: TGTGCCAGCAGACAGGACACCGGGGAGCTGTTTTTT. Translation gives CASRQDTGELFF.

This clone showed up just a few times. This chain joins TRBV9 and TRBJ2-6; D might be TRBD1 or TRBD2, each matching 5 bases. V shed 6 bases and J shed 0 bases, with 16 bases lying between them. The CDR3 covers 17 residues. Germline CDR1 reads SGDLS; CDR2 reads YYNGEE. Here the CDR3 reads CASNTRDGSSGANVLTF. The DNA for the CDR3 is TGTGCCAGCAACACCCGGGACGGCAGCTCTGGGGCCAACGTCCTGACTTTC.